This record covers a single TCR beta chain. This specimen comes from a study of blood T cell repertoires in COVID-19. The table came from immunoSEQ multiplex PCR; TCRdb's copy has only in-frame clones and leaves some out. The sample holds hundreds of thousands of clones, roughly 89% seen once. V was pared by 2 bases and J by 1 base, with 5 bases between. This CDR3 spans 13 amino acids. Per germline, CDR1 KGHSH and CDR2 LQKENI. The specimen was peripheral blood. The clonotype comes from a man between 18 and 29 years old with COVID-19, enrolled during active disease. V and J are TRBV18 and TRBJ1-2; no firm D call. The CDR3 here is CASSPGVNYGYTF. The CDR3 DNA reads TGTGCCAGCTCACCAGGAGTTAACTATGGCTACACCTTC. Variable domain in full (rest from reference TRBV18 and TRBJ1-2): NAGVMQNPRHLVRRRGQEARLRCSPMKGHSHVYWYRQLPEEGLKFMVYLQKENIIDESGMPKERFSAEFPKEGPSILRIQQVVRGDSAAYFCASSPGVNYGYTFGSGTRLTVV.